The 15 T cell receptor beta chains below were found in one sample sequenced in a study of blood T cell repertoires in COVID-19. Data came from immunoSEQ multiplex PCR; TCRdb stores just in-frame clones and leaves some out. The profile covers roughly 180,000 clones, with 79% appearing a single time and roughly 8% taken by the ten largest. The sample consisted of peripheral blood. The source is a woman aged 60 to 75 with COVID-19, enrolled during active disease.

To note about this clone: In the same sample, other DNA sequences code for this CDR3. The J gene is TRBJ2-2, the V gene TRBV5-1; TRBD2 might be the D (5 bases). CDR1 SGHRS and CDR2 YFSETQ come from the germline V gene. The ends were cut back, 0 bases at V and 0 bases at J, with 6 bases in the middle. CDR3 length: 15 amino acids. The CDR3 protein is CASSLGGTNTGELFF. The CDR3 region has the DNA TGCGCCAGCAGCTTGGGAGGGACGAACACCGGGGAGCTGTTTTTT. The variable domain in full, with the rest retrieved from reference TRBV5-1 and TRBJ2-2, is KAGVTQTPRYLIKTRGQQVTLSCSPISGHRSVSWYQQTPGQGLQFLFEYFSETQRNKGNFPGRFSGRQFSNSRSEMNVSTLELGDSALYLCASSLGGTNTGELFFGEGSRLTVL.

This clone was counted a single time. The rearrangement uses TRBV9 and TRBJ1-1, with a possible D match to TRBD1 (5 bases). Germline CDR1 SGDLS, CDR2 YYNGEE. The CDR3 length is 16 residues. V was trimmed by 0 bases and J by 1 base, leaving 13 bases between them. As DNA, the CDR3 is TGTGCCAGCAGCGTAGGGGAGGGGTGGGGGAACACTGAAGCTTTCTTT. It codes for CASSVGEGWGNTEAFF.

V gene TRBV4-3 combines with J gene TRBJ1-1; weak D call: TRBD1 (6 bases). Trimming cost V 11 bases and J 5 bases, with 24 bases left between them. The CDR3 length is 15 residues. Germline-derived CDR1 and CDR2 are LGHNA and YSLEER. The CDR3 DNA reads TGCGCCTCAGACCCAGGGGACCCAAGAAAAACTGAAGCTTTCTTT. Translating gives CASDPGDPRKTEAFF.

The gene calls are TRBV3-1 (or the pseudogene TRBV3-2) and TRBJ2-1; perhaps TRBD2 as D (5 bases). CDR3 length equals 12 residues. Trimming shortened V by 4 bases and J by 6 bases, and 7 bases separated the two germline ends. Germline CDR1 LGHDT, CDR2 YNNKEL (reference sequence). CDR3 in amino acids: CASSPGLNEQFF. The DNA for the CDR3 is TGTGCCAGCAGCCCCGGACTCAATGAGCAGTTCTTC.

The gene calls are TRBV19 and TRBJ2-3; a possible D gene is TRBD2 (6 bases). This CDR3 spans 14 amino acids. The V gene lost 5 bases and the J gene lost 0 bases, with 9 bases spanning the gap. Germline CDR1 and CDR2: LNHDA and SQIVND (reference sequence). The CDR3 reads CASSPGLSTDTQYF. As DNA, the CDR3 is TGTGCCAGTAGTCCGGGACTTAGCACAGATACGCAGTATTTT.

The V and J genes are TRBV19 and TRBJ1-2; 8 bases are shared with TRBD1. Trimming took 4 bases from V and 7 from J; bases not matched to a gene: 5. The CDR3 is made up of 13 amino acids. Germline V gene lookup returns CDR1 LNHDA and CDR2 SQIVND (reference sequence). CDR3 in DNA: TGTGCCAGTAGTACAACAGGGGGTGTTGGCTACACCTTC. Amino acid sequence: CASSTTGGVGYTF.

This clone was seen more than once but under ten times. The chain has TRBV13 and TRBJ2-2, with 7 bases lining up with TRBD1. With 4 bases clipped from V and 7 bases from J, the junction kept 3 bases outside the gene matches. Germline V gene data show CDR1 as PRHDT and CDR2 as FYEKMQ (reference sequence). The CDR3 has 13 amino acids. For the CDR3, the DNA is TGTGCCAGCAGCTCACAGGGGTTCGGGGAGCTGTTTTTT. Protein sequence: CASSSQGFGELFF.

The CDR3 DNA follows: TGTGCCAGCAGCTTGAACGACGGGCGGGTAGCCGGGGAGCTGTTTTTT. It yields the protein CASSLNDGRVAGELFF. This chain joins TRBV11-1 and TRBJ2-2; D is possibly TRBD2 (5 bases). CDR1 is SGHAT, CDR2 FQDESV, per germline (reference sequence). V lost 3 bases and J lost 6, with 17 bases in between. This CDR3 has 16 residues.

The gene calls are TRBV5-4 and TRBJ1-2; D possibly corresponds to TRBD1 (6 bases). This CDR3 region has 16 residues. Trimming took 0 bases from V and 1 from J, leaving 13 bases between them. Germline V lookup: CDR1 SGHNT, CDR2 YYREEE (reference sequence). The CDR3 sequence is CASSLDRTALNYGYTF. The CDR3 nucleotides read TGTGCCAGCAGCTTGGATCGGACAGCGCTTAACTATGGCTACACCTTC.

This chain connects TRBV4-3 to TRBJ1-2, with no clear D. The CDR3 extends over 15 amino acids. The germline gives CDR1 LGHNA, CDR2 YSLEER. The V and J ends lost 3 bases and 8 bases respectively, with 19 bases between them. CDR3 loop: CASSQSLRGMGGYTF. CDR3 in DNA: TGCGCCAGCAGCCAGAGCTTAAGAGGGATGGGGGGCTACACCTTC.

CDR3 coding DNA: TGTGCCAGCAGTACGGCGGGAGGGTTCGGGGAGCTGTTTTTT. Amino acid sequence: CASSTAGGFGELFF. The chain combines TRBV27 with TRBJ2-2, with 9 positions matching TRBD2. Germline assignment: CDR1 MNHEY and CDR2 SMNVEV (reference sequence). This CDR3 contains 14 residues. Germline trimming cut 5 bases from V and 7 bases from J; bases unmatched to any gene: 5.

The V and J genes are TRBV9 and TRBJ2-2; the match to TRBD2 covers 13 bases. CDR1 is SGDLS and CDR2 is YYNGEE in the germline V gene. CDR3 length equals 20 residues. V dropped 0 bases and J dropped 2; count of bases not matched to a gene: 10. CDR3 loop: CASSVGPMTSGGINTGELFF. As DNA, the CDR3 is TGTGCCAGCAGCGTAGGCCCTATGACTAGCGGGGGGATTAACACCGGGGAGCTGTTTTTT.

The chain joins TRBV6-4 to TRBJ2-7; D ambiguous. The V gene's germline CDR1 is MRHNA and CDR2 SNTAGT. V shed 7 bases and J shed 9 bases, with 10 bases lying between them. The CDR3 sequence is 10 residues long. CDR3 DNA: TGTGCCAGCAAGAGCGACGGGCAGTACGTC. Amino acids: CASKSDGQYV.

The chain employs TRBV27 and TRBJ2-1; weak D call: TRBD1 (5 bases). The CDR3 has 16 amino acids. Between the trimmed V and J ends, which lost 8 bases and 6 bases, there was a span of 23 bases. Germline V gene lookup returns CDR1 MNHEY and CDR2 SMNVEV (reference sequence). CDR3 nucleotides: TGTGCCAGCGGTCAAACGTTCAGACAGATCTCCAATGAGCAGTTCTTC. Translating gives CASGQTFRQISNEQFF.

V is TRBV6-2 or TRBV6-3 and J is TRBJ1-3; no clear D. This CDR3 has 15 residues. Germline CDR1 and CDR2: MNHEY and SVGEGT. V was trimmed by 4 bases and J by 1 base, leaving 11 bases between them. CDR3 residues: CASSWRAVSGNTIYF. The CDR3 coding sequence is TGTGCCAGCAGTTGGAGGGCCGTATCTGGAAACACCATATATTTT.